This is a list of T cell receptor beta chains from one sample in a study of memory CD4+ T cells and cytomegalovirus serostatus. The repertoire was sequenced with immunoSEQ multiplex PCR; TCRdb's copy has only in-frame clones and lacks some. The sample holds about 60,000 clones, around 77% seen once. Sequencing used memory CD4+ T cells from blood. These receptors all come from an adult in good health and CMV-seronegative. The conserved cysteine and the conserved F or W are not part of the CDR3 here. The order of the fields is V gene, CDR3 protein.

>TRBV29-1
SVATTTNEKLF
>TRBV28
ASSSPGGNTEAF
>TRBV19
ASSIGTVAKNIQY
>TRBV28
ASSDRPSTQY
>TRBV10-3
AIRGQDTTGELF
>TRBV19
ASSMRDGSNQPQH
>TRBV29-1
SGTKGQVLGETQY
>TRBV4-2
ASSHLGTDDEAF
>TRBV4-1
ASSQVMHTGELF
>TRBV2
ASSLGQGPGDEQF
>TRBV9
ASTPGTVNTEAF
>TRBV27
ASSSPATYEQY
>TRBV13
ASSSRLDRNYGYT
>TRBV7-2
ASSLDGPFIYNEQF
>TRBV2
ASSAQGAGNTIY
>TRBV5-1
ASSTGTGGVEQY
>TRBV7-9
ASSFRQGSIGHEQY
>TRBV27
ASRTRGGTSETQY
>TRBV6-6
ASSYSLNSGNTIY
>TRBV7-2
ASTTGSYGYT